Below, one TCR beta chain is given with its context. This sample was taken from a study of blood T cell repertoires in COVID-19. The germline V gene has CDR1 DFQATT and CDR2 SNEGSKA (reference sequence). V was clipped by 3 bases and J by 5 bases; unmatched bases: 6. The CDR3 extends over 13 amino acids. Only in-frame clones appear in the TCRdb table, and some are missing; sequencing was by immunoSEQ multiplex PCR. Among about 200,000 clones listed, nearly 90% were seen once. Sequencing was carried out using peripheral blood. The J gene is TRBJ1-2, the V gene TRBV20-1; 7 bases are a match to TRBD1. This sequence was found in a man in his forties or fifties with acute or convalescent COVID-19. CDR3 region: CSASDRVSYGYTF. The CDR3 coding sequence is TGCAGTGCTAGTGACAGGGTTTCGTATGGCTACACCTTC.